This TCR beta chain comes out of a study of blood T cell repertoires in COVID-19. Some clones are missing from TCRdb's copy, which holds only in-frame ones; the method was immunoSEQ multiplex PCR. The sample holds about 360,000 clones, 75% to 90% seen once. Germline-derived CDR1 and CDR2 are LGHDT and YNNKEL (reference sequence). CDR3 size: 15 residues. The V end lost 0 bases, the J end lost 7 bases, and 13 bases lay between the germline ends. Sequencing was carried out using peripheral blood. V is TRBV3-1 (or the pseudogene TRBV3-2) and J is TRBJ1-5; perhaps TRBD1 as D (6 bases). This clonotype was sampled from a woman aged 60-75 years with COVID-19, enrolled during active disease. The CDR3 protein is CASSQDQGLRQPQHF. The CDR3 bases are TGTGCCAGCAGCCAAGATCAGGGGCTCCGGCAGCCCCAGCATTTT.